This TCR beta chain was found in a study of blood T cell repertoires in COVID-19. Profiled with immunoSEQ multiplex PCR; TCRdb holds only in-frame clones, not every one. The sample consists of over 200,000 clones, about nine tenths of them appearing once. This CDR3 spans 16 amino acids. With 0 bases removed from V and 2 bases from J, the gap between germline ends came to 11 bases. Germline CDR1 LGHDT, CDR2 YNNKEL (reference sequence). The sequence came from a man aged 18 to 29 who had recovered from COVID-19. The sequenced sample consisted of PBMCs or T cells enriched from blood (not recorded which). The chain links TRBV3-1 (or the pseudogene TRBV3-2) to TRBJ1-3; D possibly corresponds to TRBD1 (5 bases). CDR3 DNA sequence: TGTGCCAGCAGCCAAGAAGGGAACAGGCCTGGAAACACCATATATTTT. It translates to CASSQEGNRPGNTIYF.